Listed below are T cell receptor beta chains from one sample, sequenced in a study of blood T cells in healthy people across ages. TCRdb processed the 5' RACE reads anew with MiXCR; each CDR3 protein has one entry. This sample has 790,000 or so distinct CDR3 sequences, with roughly 46% found just once. Sequencing input: blood. These TCRs come from a man aged 80 or over in good health. Each CDR3 is given with its conserved first and last residue. D genes are given only for firm matches. Clone size is stated in some rows and not others, as once, few, many or a class when expanded.

TRBV6-5	-	-	TRBJ2-1	CASSSTQQSSGQFF	TGTGCCAGCAGTTCCACGCAACAGAGTTCCGGGCAGTTCTTT
TRBV6-6	-	-	TRBJ1-4	CASSQGVEKLFF	TGTGCCAGCAGTCAGGGAGTAGAAAAACTGTTTTTT
TRBV7-6	TRBD2	few	TRBJ2-1	CASSSTPTSGVTNEQFF	TGTGCCAGCAGCTCAACCCCTACTAGCGGGGTGACCAATGAGCAGTTCTTC
TRBV7-8	TRBD1	many	TRBJ2-3	CASSLTGIADTQYF	TGTGCCAGCAGCTTGACAGGGATTGCGGATACGCAGTATTTT
TRBV7-2	TRBD2	few	TRBJ2-7	CASSLVSGRASHEQYF	TGTGCCAGCAGCTTAGTTAGCGGGAGGGCCTCCCACGAGCAGTACTTC
TRBV7-2	TRBD2	few	TRBJ2-5	CASSYPLLAGRGETQYF	TGTGCCAGCAGCTACCCTCTTCTAGCGGGAAGGGGGGAGACCCAGTACTTC
TRBV12-3/TRBV12-4	-	few	TRBJ2-1	CASSPGGVPYNEQFF	TGTGCCAGCAGCCCTGGGGGAGTTCCCTACAATGAGCAGTTCTTC
TRBV3-1	TRBD2	-	TRBJ2-3	CASSNLAGGPGDTQYF	TGTGCCAGCAGCAACTTAGCGGGAGGGCCGGGGGATACGCAGTATTTT
TRBV6-6	-	few	TRBJ2-1	CASSYPTGSSYNEQFF	TGTGCCAGCAGTTACCCTACTGGGAGCTCCTACAATGAGCAGTTCTTC
TRBV5-1	TRBD1	-	TRBJ2-2	CASSPDRGRGTGELFF	TGCGCCAGCAGCCCCGACAGGGGGCGAGGCACCGGGGAGCTGTTTTTT
TRBV20-1	-	many	TRBJ2-7	CSANVATNYEQYF	TGCAGTGCGAACGTAGCGACGAACTACGAGCAGTACTTC
TRBV6-2/TRBV6-3	TRBD2	many	TRBJ2-7	CASTDPRTSGRADEQYF	TGTGCCAGCACCGATCCGAGGACTAGCGGGAGGGCGGACGAGCAGTACTTC
TRBV12-3/TRBV12-4	TRBD1	many	TRBJ2-1	CASISQGDEQFF	TGTGCCAGCATCTCCCAGGGGGATGAGCAGTTCTTC
TRBV20-1	TRBD1	-	TRBJ2-7	CSAREGQGGYEQYF	TGCAGTGCTCGGGAGGGACAGGGGGGCTACGAGCAGTACTTC
TRBV20-1	TRBD1	many	TRBJ2-1	CSANRGTGAYNEQFF	TGCAGTGCTAATCGGGGGACAGGGGCCTACAATGAGCAGTTCTTC
TRBV5-5	TRBD2	few	TRBJ2-3	CASSPAGVRKDTQYF	TGTGCCAGCAGCCCGGCGGGGGTTCGAAAAGATACGCAGTATTTT
TRBV6-5	TRBD1	-	TRBJ2-4	CASSAGTGLNIQYF	TGTGCCAGCAGTGCCGGGACAGGGCTCAACATTCAGTACTTC
TRBV12-3/TRBV12-4	TRBD2	few	TRBJ2-1	CASSFPGMGLAAKSSYNEQFF	TGTGCCAGCAGTTTCCCCGGGATGGGACTAGCGGCCAAGAGCTCCTACAATGAGCAGTTCTTC
TRBV7-9	TRBD1	few	TRBJ2-7	CASSLGHAGQGVSEQYF	TGTGCCAGCAGCTTAGGCCACGCGGGACAGGGTGTGAGCGAGCAGTACTTC
TRBV2	-	once	TRBJ1-1	CASSEWGGLNQRAFF	TGTGCCAGCAGTGAATGGGGAGGACTCAACCAGAGAGCTTTCTTT
TRBV18	-	-	TRBJ2-1	CASSPVSSSYNEQFF	TGTGCCAGCTCACCAGTAAGTAGCTCCTACAATGAGCAGTTCTTC
TRBV12-3/TRBV12-4	-	-	TRBJ2-3	CASSLTSGPTSTDTQYF	TGTGCCAGCAGTTTGACCAGCGGACCGACTAGCACAGATACGCAGTATTTT
TRBV7-3	TRBD2	-	TRBJ2-5	CASSAHGGMETQYF	TGTGCCAGCAGCGCACACGGGGGGATGGAGACCCAGTACTTC
TRBV20-1	TRBD2	few	TRBJ2-5	CSATPHVGREGTQYF	TGCAGTGCTACTCCTCACGTGGGGCGGGAGGGGACCCAGTACTTC
TRBV7-2	TRBD1	-	TRBJ1-4	CASSLGTGGDQKLFF	TGTGCCAGCAGCTTAGGCACAGGGGGGGATCAAAAACTGTTTTTT
TRBV5-1	-	-	TRBJ2-7	CASRFGLANSEQYF	TGCGCCAGCAGATTTGGGCTAGCGAATTCCGAGCAGTACTTC
TRBV4-2	-	-	TRBJ1-2	CASSQDLTNYGYTF	TGTGCCAGCAGCCAAGATTTGACCAACTATGGCTACACCTTC
TRBV5-1	TRBD1	-	TRBJ2-7	CASSPGTEYNEQYF	TGCGCCAGCAGCCCTGGGACAGAATACAATGAGCAGTACTTC
TRBV18	-	-	TRBJ2-3	CASSPDYDTQYF	TGTGCCAGCTCACCAGATTACGATACGCAGTATTTT
TRBV2	-	-	TRBJ2-7	CASSEYVRDKYF	TGTGCCAGCAGTGAATACGTGAGGGACAAGTACTTC
TRBV2	-	many	TRBJ2-5	CASRGLDERLSQYF	TGTGCCAGCAGGGGACTGGACGAAAGGTTGTCCCAGTACTTC
TRBV15	TRBD2	-	TRBJ2-4	CATKTGTSPNIQYF	TGTGCCACGAAGACCGGGACTAGCCCAAACATTCAGTACTTC